Following are 14 T cell receptor beta chains from one sample sequenced in a study of neurological immune-mediated disorders. One entry per CDR3 protein results from TCRdb running MiXCR on the 5' RACE reads. The sample gives about 40,000 distinct CDR3 sequences, roughly 2.5% of which show up once; 2% to 3% is in the top ten. Source material: PBMCs. The receptor source for this set is a man in his fifties with multiple sclerosis.

This clonotype was found many times. The V gene is TRBV2, the J gene TRBJ2-5, with a possible D match to TRBD1 (5 bases). This CDR3 has 13 residues. Germline V CDR1 and CDR2: SNHLY, FYNNEI. V was trimmed by 8 bases and J by 5 bases, leaving 15 bases between them. CDR3 sequence reads: CASGGALGETQYF. In nucleotides, the CDR3 is TGTGCCAGCGGTGGGGCCCTGGGGGAGACCCAGTACTTC. The entire variable domain, with the rest obtained from reference TRBV2 and TRBJ2-5, is as follows: EPEVTQTPSHQVTQMGQEVILRCVPISNHLYFYWYRQILGQKVEFLVSFYNNEISEKSEIFDDQFSVERPDGSNFTLKIRSTKLEDSAMYFCASGGALGETQYFGPGTRLLVL.

The rearrangement joins TRBV20-1 to TRBJ2-7; 12 bases agree with TRBD2. After removal of 6 bases from V and 7 bases from J, the junction contained 10 bases not matched to a gene. The germline gives CDR1 DFQATT, CDR2 SNEGSKA (reference sequence). CDR3 size: 14 residues. The CDR3 bases are TGCAGTGCATTGGCGGCTAGCGGGGGGGAAGAGCAGTACTTC. Residues: CSALAASGGEEQYF.

This clonotype was counted at least ten times. The chain recombines TRBV5-1 with TRBJ2-1; D call uncertain. CDR1 and CDR2 (germline): SGHRS, YFSETQ. V was clipped by 4 bases and J by 8 bases, with 16 bases between them. This CDR3 spans 14 amino acids. CDR3 DNA sequence: TGCGCCAGCAGCCGGGCGGCCGGAGAGTATGAGCAGTTCTTC. It specifies CASSRAAGEYEQFF.

This clonotype was counted ten times or more. The rearrangement joins TRBV2 to TRBJ1-6; D gene unclear. The germline V and J ends were trimmed by 4 bases and 13 bases, with 11 bases remaining between them. From germline, CDR1 is SNHLY and CDR2 FYNNEI. CDR3 length: 12 amino acids. CDR3 amino acids: CASSAELSPLHF. Written as DNA, the CDR3 is TGTGCCAGCAGTGCAGAACTTTCGCCCCTCCACTTT.

In its sample, this clonotype was seen many times. The V call is TRBV7-3, the J call TRBJ2-1, with 7 positions matching TRBD2. The CDR3 totals 16 residues. Germline V gives CDR1 SGHTA, CDR2 FQGTGA. V shed 5 bases, J shed 8 bases, and the junction held 15 bases outside the gene matches. This CDR3 is CASSQRGEKVFDEQFF. Here the CDR3 DNA reads TGTGCCAGCAGCCAACGGGGGGAGAAGGTTTTCGATGAGCAGTTCTTC.

This clonotype was seen many times. The V gene is TRBV5-1, the J gene TRBJ2-2; possibly TRBD1 for D (6 bases). Germline V lookup: CDR1 SGHRS, CDR2 YFSETQ. Trimming cost V 6 bases and J 4 bases, with 13 bases left between them. The CDR3 is 14 residues long. Written as DNA, the CDR3 is TGCGCCAGCATGACGGACAGATTCACCGGGGAGCTGTTTTTT. Protein sequence: CASMTDRFTGELFF. Complete variable domain (other parts from reference TRBV5-1 and TRBJ2-2): KAGVTQTPRYLIKTRGQQVTLSCSPISGHRSVSWYQQTPGQGLQFLFEYFSETQRNKGNFPGRFSGRQFSNSRSEMNVSTLELGDSALYLCASMTDRFTGELFFGEGSRLTVL.

This clonotype was found many times. This chain links TRBV6-2 or TRBV6-3 with TRBJ2-7, with a weak D call TRBD2 (5 bases). The germline V gene has CDR1 MNHEY and CDR2 SVGEGT. This CDR3 region has 14 residues. V was pared by 3 bases and J by 0 bases, with 9 bases between. The CDR3 DNA is TGTGCCAGCAGTTATCAGCGGAGCTCCTACGAGCAGTACTTC. Its translation: CASSYQRSSYEQYF.

Only a few counts were recorded for this clonotype. This clone may be a read error of a much larger clone one base away. J is TRBJ1-2 and V is TRBV7-6; maybe TRBD1 (6 bases). CDR1 and CDR2 from the germline V gene are SGHVS and FNYEAQ. There are 15 residues in the CDR3. Deletions cut 2 bases from V and 6 bases from J, with 16 bases between. The CDR3 DNA reads TGTGCCAGCAGCTTAAGCCCCAAAGGGGGGGATGGCTACACCTTC. This encodes CASSLSPKGGDGYTF.

This clonotype appeared many times. J is TRBJ1-4 and V is TRBV6-1; 9 bases fit TRBD1. The CDR3 totals 14 residues. Germline CDR1 reads MNHNS; CDR2 reads SASEGT. V lost 8 bases, J lost 6 bases, and 7 bases stayed unmatched. The CDR3 here is CASGSDRGYEKLFF. The CDR3 coding sequence is TGTGCCAGCGGGTCGGACAGGGGATATGAAAAACTGTTTTTT.

This clonotype was detected ten times or more. The CDR3 here is CASHGQDTYNEQFF. CDR3 in DNA: TGTGCCAGCCATGGGCAGGACACCTACAATGAGCAGTTCTTC. The V gene is TRBV12-3 or TRBV12-4, the J gene TRBJ2-1; possible D gene TRBD1, 5 bases. V lost 8 bases, J lost 2 bases, and 13 bases lay in between. The CDR3 is 14 residues long.

This clonotype was found many times. The CDR3 sequence: CASSLFITDTQYF. The CDR3 DNA reads as TGTGCCAGCAGTTTGTTTATCACAGATACGCAGTATTTT. This chain connects TRBV28 to TRBJ2-3; no firm D call. The CDR3 loop spans 13 amino acids. In germline, CDR1 is MDHEN, CDR2 SYDVKM. Trimming removed 3 bases at V and 2 bases at J, with 6 bases between.

This clonotype was observed at least ten times. J is TRBJ2-7 and V is TRBV15; D is possibly TRBD1 or TRBD2 (5 bases each). The CDR3 covers 14 residues. Trimming stripped 0 bases from V and 2 bases from J, with 8 bases between. The germline CDR1 and CDR2 sequences are LNHNV and YYDKDF (reference sequence). The DNA of the CDR3 is TGTGCCACCAGCAGAGATCAGGGACCCTACGAGCAGTACTTC. It is translated as CATSRDQGPYEQYF.

This clonotype was seen ten or more times. V and J are TRBV20-1 and TRBJ2-7; 10 bases map to TRBD1. The CDR3 totals 15 residues. V dropped 0 bases and J dropped 0; count of bases not matched to a gene: 2. Germline V gene data show CDR1 as DFQATT and CDR2 as SNEGSKA (reference sequence). The DNA of the CDR3 is TGCAGTGCTAGAGATGGACAGGGGGTCTCCTACGAGCAGTACTTC. Its protein product is CSARDGQGVSYEQYF.

This clonotype occurred many times. J is TRBJ1-4 and V is TRBV5-5; no clear D. There are 17 residues in the CDR3. Germline CDR1 and CDR2: SGHKS and YYEKEE (reference sequence). V lost 0 bases, J lost 0 bases, and 12 bases lay in between. The CDR3 is CASSLASQDTTNEKLFF. The CDR3 DNA sequence: TGTGCCAGCAGCTTGGCCTCCCAGGATACAACTAATGAAAAACTGTTTTTT.